This T cell receptor (beta chain) appears in the sequencing data of a study of T cell repertoires in cytomegalovirus infection. With regard to this clonotype: Its antigen is not known.

General observations from the study: Cumulative public TCR beta family frequency identified carriers of CMV plus the relevant HLA.

A single record per CDR3 protein comes from TCRdb applying MiXCR to the reads. This sample yields some 560,000 distinct CDR3 sequences, of which under 45% are seen a single time; 48% belongs to the top ten. The TCR comes from a human donor in good health (CMV status not recorded). Some clones in this sample may be carry-over from other donors' samples. The source was cultured PBMCs, collected from culture after CMV antigen stimulation.

In nucleotides, the CDR3 is TGTGCCAGTAGTATCCTGCCCGGAACAGGGCCTAAGAATGAGCAGTTCTTC. This translates into CASSILPGTGPKNEQFF. The chain joins TRBV19 to TRBJ2-1; D possibly corresponds to TRBD1 (6 bases). Trimming took off 3 bases at V and 7 bases at J, with 22 bases between the two ends. Germline V gene lookup returns CDR1 LNHDA and CDR2 SQIVND (reference sequence). The CDR3 contains 17 residues.